These 3 T cell receptor beta chains came from one sample sequenced in a study of T-cell reconstitution after alpha-beta-depleted transplantation in children. It was with unique molecular identifiers that the TCRbeta library was prepared. TCRdb used MiXCR to reprocess the PCR reads, holding one entry per CDR3 protein. There are approximately 350,000 distinct CDR3 sequences in the sample; around 15% occur only once, and roughly 40% lies in the top ten. The specimen was PBMCs, mostly from graft donor cells, collected 360 days after TCRalphabeta/CD19-depleted stem cell transplant. These receptors originate from a male patient under 10 years old who had a stem cell transplant for acute lymphoblastic leukemia, so the T cells may come from the graft donor.

In its sample, this clonotype was seen a few times. The chain is built from TRBV7-8 and TRBJ2-3; tentatively, D is TRBD2 (5 bases). V lost 1 base, J lost 0 bases, and 17 bases lay in between. CDR3 length equals 18 residues. The V gene's germline CDR1 is SGHVS and CDR2 FQNEAQ. In nucleotides, the CDR3 is TGTGCCAGCAGCTTAGAAGGAGGACGGGCTGCTAGCACAGATACGCAGTATTTT. Residues: CASSLEGGRAASTDTQYF. Supplemented by reference TRBV7-8 and TRBJ2-3, the full variable domain reads GAGVSQSPRYKVAKRGQDVALRCDPISGHVSLFWYQQALGQGPEFLTYFQNEAQLDKSGLPSDRFFAERPEGSVSTLKIQRTQQEDSAVYLCASSLEGGRAASTDTQYFGPGTRLTVL.

This clonotype was detected a few times. This chain links TRBV4-1 with TRBJ2-1; maybe TRBD2 (6 bases). The length of the CDR3 is 16 residues. The germline V gene has CDR1 MGHRA and CDR2 YSYEKL. V was pared by 0 bases and J by 4 bases, with 13 bases between. CDR3 sequence reads: CASSQERASAYNEQFF. The CDR3 nucleotides are TGCGCCAGCAGCCAAGAGCGGGCTAGCGCTTACAATGAGCAGTTCTTC.

The V call is TRBV28, the J call TRBJ2-3, with D unclear. Trimming stripped 8 bases from V and 4 bases from J, with 19 bases between. Germline CDR1 MDHEN, CDR2 SYDVKM. This CDR3 has 15 amino acids. The CDR3 here is CASHPGHSFADTQYF. The CDR3 nucleotides are TGTGCCAGCCACCCAGGCCATTCCTTCGCAGATACGCAGTATTTT.